This entry concerns a single T cell receptor (beta chain). V lost 3 bases and J lost 3; bases outside the gene matches: 9. The CDR3 contains 16 residues. Germline loops: CDR1 MDHEN, CDR2 SYDVKM. This record comes from a study of blood T cell repertoires in COVID-19. Across the study: From the United States, Italy and Spain came samples of acute and convalescent COVID-19. T cells, B-cell-depleted T cells, or PBMCs provided the cDNA or gDNA that served as material.

Authors' data handling: Estimates of nucleated cell counts were drawn from the amplification of reference gene primers. Libraries were prepared by immunoSEQ multiplex PCR; TCRdb keeps only in-frame clonotypes and omits some of them. That table supplies the V and J calls and clone size; D and trimming were determined from the DNA. Of about 140,000 clones detected, 75% to 90% appear once; the ten largest clones hold approximately 3.5%. Sequencing was done on a sample of peripheral blood. The genes are TRBV28 and TRBJ1-1, with TRBD1 identical over 8 bases. This TCR was recovered from a man aged 65 to 79 who had recovered from COVID-19. The DNA of the CDR3 is TGTGCCAGCAGTTTTGTTCAGGGGGCCAGAGACACTGAAGCTTTCTTT. It specifies CASSFVQGARDTEAFF.